The 26 T cell receptor beta chains presented below share a single source sample, sequenced in a study of human T cells and chemical hapten exposure. Time point denoted: patch test 2, 6 weeks after DPC sensitization. Treatment in this sample: therapeutic diphenylcyclopropenone sensitization with weekly scalp DPC. TCRdb passed the RACE reads through MiXCR, listing each CDR3 protein once. This sample has over 60,000 distinct CDR3 sequences, with approximately 10% found just once. This specimen was whole blood, taken in connection with sensitization to the hapten diphenylcyclopropenone (DPC). These receptors were collected from a woman aged 50 to 60 with alopecia areata. Some clones in this sample may be carry-over from other donors' samples.

This clonotype was seen many times. The CDR3 sequence: CSVGVQLDEQYF. Written as DNA, the CDR3 is TGCAGCGTGGGCGTACAGTTGGACGAGCAGTACTTC. This chain joins TRBV29-1 and TRBJ2-7; no clear D. V dropped 6 bases and J dropped 5 bases, with 14 bases sitting between them. The CDR3 loop spans 12 amino acids. Looked up from germline, CDR1 is SQVTM and CDR2 is ANQGSEA.

This clonotype was picked up a small number of times. This chain joins TRBV20-1 and TRBJ2-5, with 9 bases that match TRBD2. The CDR3 loop spans 14 amino acids. Germline loops: CDR1 DFQATT, CDR2 SNEGSKA (reference sequence). V dropped 3 bases and J dropped 2; count of bases not matched to a gene: 4. The CDR3 here is CSARISGRQETQYF. In DNA form, the CDR3 reads TGCAGTGCTAGGATCAGCGGGAGGCAAGAGACCCAGTACTTC.

The chain uses TRBV7-8 and TRBJ2-1, with TRBD1 matching 7 bases. This CDR3 contains 14 residues. The V segment lost 2 bases and the J segment 4 bases; nucleotides outside the gene matches: 2. The germline V gene encodes CDR1 SGHVS and CDR2 FQNEAQ. The CDR3 DNA sequence: TGTGCCAGCAGCTTATCGACAGGGTACAATGAGCAGTTCTTC. This encodes CASSLSTGYNEQFF.

This chain links TRBV20-1 with TRBJ2-7; no definite D call. The CDR3 loop spans 13 amino acids. Germline V gene data show CDR1 as DFQATT and CDR2 as SNEGSKA (reference sequence). The V end lost 3 bases, the J end lost 2 bases, and 11 bases lay between the germline ends. The DNA for the CDR3 is TGCAGTGCTAGGTCGGCGCACCCCTACGAGCAGTACTTC. Amino acids: CSARSAHPYEQYF.

This clonotype has ten or more counts. The chain joins TRBV10-3 to TRBJ2-7; 8 bases match TRBD2. Germline-derived CDR1 and CDR2 are ENHRY and SYGVKD. V lost 3 bases and J lost 0; bases outside the gene matches: 10. The CDR3 has 17 amino acids. CDR3 loop: CAISEPASGQSSYEQYF. CDR3 coding DNA: TGTGCCATCAGTGAACCCGCTAGCGGGCAGAGCTCCTACGAGCAGTACTTC.

This clonotype was picked up a small number of times. The rearrangement joins TRBV18 to TRBJ2-7, with D tentatively TRBD1 (5 bases). The CDR3 consists of 13 residues. V lost 2 bases and J 6 bases, leaving 11 bases between the germline ends. Germline CDR1 reads KGHSH; CDR2 reads LQKENI. CDR3 nucleotide sequence: TGTGCCAGCTCACCAGACAGCTTAGGCGAGCAGTACTTC. This codes for CASSPDSLGEQYF.

There are many counts of this clonotype. The chain joins TRBV28 to TRBJ1-6; 7 nucleotides align to TRBD1. J gave up 7 bases and V 8 bases, and 2 bases lay outside the gene matches. Germline V lookup: CDR1 MDHEN, CDR2 SYDVKM. CDR3 length equals 12 residues. DNA for the CDR3: TGTGCCAGCGGGACAGCCAATTCACCCCTCCACTTT. Its translation: CASGTANSPLHF.

This clonotype was counted ten times or more. This chain links TRBV11-2 with TRBJ2-7, with 13 nucleotides matching TRBD2. This CDR3 spans 14 amino acids. V shed 3 bases, J shed 6 bases, and the junction held 2 bases outside the gene matches. The germline V gene encodes CDR1 SGHAT and CDR2 FQNNGV. The CDR3: CASSLGLAGREQYF. In DNA form, the CDR3 reads TGTGCCAGCAGCTTGGGACTAGCGGGACGCGAGCAGTACTTC.

This chain uses TRBV5-6 with TRBJ2-7, with D perhaps TRBD1 (6 bases). V lost 4 bases and J lost 1, with 9 bases in between. This CDR3 has 13 residues. Germline V gene lookup returns CDR1 SGHDT and CDR2 YYEEEE. The DNA of the CDR3 is TGTGCCAGCAGCCGCGACAGGTCCTACGAGCAGTACTTC. This encodes CASSRDRSYEQYF.

The table lists this clonotype with many counts. The chain joins TRBV11-2 to TRBJ2-7; 7 bases fit TRBD2. After removal of 2 bases from V and 2 bases from J, the junction contained 3 bases not matched to a gene. Germline V gene lookup returns CDR1 SGHAT and CDR2 FQNNGV. The CDR3 length is 14 residues. CDR3 in amino acids: CASSLRAGTYEQYF. The CDR3 DNA sequence: TGTGCCAGCAGCTTAAGAGCGGGAACCTACGAGCAGTACTTC. The whole variable domain, remainder taken from reference TRBV11-2 and TRBJ2-7, is EAGVAQSPRYKIIEKRQSVAFWCNPISGHATLYWYQQILGQGPKLLIQFQNNGVVDDSQLPKDRFSAERLKGVDSTLKIQPAKLEDSAVYLCASSLRAGTYEQYFGPGTRLTVT.

This clonotype has at least ten counts. The chain is built from TRBV11-2 and TRBJ2-6; the D is unclear. The CDR3 is 15 residues long. CDR1 and CDR2 from the germline V gene are SGHAT and FQNNGV. V dropped 3 bases and J dropped 1 base, with 7 bases sitting between them. The CDR3 region has the DNA TGTGCCAGCAGCTTTGTTCGATCTGGGGCCAACGTCCTGACTTTC. It translates to CASSFVRSGANVLTF.

This clonotype was seen repeatedly, ten times or more. In nucleotides, the CDR3 is TGTGCCAGCAGCTTAAACTCCTACGAGCAGTACTTC. Its protein product is CASSLNSYEQYF. This rearrangement joins TRBV11-2 to TRBJ2-7; D not certain. This CDR3 is built from 12 residues. With 2 bases removed from V and 0 bases from J, the gap between germline ends came to 2 bases. Germline assignment: CDR1 SGHAT and CDR2 FQNNGV.

This clonotype was counted many times. J is TRBJ2-6 and V is TRBV7-2, with D possibly TRBD2 on 6 matching bases. From germline, CDR1 is SGHTA and CDR2 FQGNSA. Trimming removed 5 bases from V and 0 bases from J, with 14 bases in between. The CDR3 runs 17 residues. Here the CDR3 reads CASSTTGTLSGANVLTF. CDR3 sequence (DNA): TGTGCCAGCAGCACAACCGGGACTCTCTCTGGGGCCAACGTCCTGACTTTC.

Many counts were recorded for this clonotype. This chain joins TRBV24-1 and TRBJ2-3; 8 bases fit TRBD1. CDR3 length: 16 amino acids. Germline CDR1 is KGHDR and CDR2 is SFDVKD. Trimming took 1 base from V and 1 from J; bases not matched to a gene: 3. For the CDR3, the DNA is TGTGCCACCAGTGATTTTGCGGACAGGGGCACAGATACGCAGTATTTT. Protein: CATSDFADRGTDTQYF.

This clonotype was recorded at least ten times. This chain joins TRBV5-1 and TRBJ2-3; the match to TRBD2 covers 8 bases. Looked up from germline, CDR1 is SGHRS and CDR2 is YFSETQ. CDR3 length: 16 amino acids. Trimming at V came to 3 bases and at J to 2 bases, leaving 8 bases not matched to a gene. The CDR3 sequence is CASSSGLAGTTDTQYF. The CDR3 DNA is TGCGCCAGCAGCTCAGGACTAGCAGGTACCACAGATACGCAGTATTTT.

This clonotype was seen ten or more times. V usage is TRBV10-1 and J usage is TRBJ2-5, with 11 nucleotides matching TRBD2. J lost 1 base, V lost 5 bases, and 3 bases had no gene match. This CDR3 comprises 15 residues. Germline CDR1 is WNHNN and CDR2 is SYGVQD (reference sequence). For the CDR3, the DNA is TGCGCCAGCAGTTCTAGCGGGGGGCCCCAAGAGACCCAGTACTTC. Encoded protein: CASSSSGGPQETQYF.

This clonotype was seen ten or more times. This chain connects TRBV2 to TRBJ1-5, with TRBD1 as a possible D gene (5 bases). The CDR3 runs to 12 residues. The germline CDR1 and CDR2 sequences are SNHLY and FYNNEI. V lost 5 bases and J lost 11, with 13 bases in between. The chain's CDR3 is CASSWGFGAQHF. CDR3 DNA: TGTGCCAGCAGTTGGGGGTTCGGGGCCCAGCATTTT.

The table lists this clonotype with many counts. The chain carries TRBV7-6 and TRBJ2-7; TRBD2 might be the D (5 bases). CDR1 is SGHVS, CDR2 FNYEAQ, per germline. The V end was cut by 5 bases, the J end by 0 bases, with 14 bases between. The CDR3 is made up of 15 amino acids. The DNA of the CDR3 is TGTGCCAGCAGCCGCTACGAGGGCGGCTCCTACGAGCAGTACTTC. Its translation is CASSRYEGGSYEQYF.

With regard to this clonotype: It is unclear where the CDR3 begins or ends on the DNA, so no DNA is shown, and the CDR3 is as TCRdb lists it. The chain employs TRBV7-9 and TRBJ2-5; the D call of TRBD2 is as the table states it, not checked on the DNA. The CDR3 extends over 16 residues, inclusive of both ends. Germline CDR1 and CDR2: SEHNR and FQNEAQ (reference sequence). The CDR3: CASSLWGAGAQETLYF.

The chain recombines TRBV20-1 with TRBJ1-2; weak D call: TRBD1 (5 bases). The CDR3 consists of 16 residues. The V gene's germline CDR1 is DFQATT and CDR2 SNEGSKA (reference sequence). The germline V and J ends were trimmed by 6 bases and 0 bases, with 20 bases remaining between them. CDR3 amino acids: CSAPGLKAKANYGYTF. In nucleotides, the CDR3 is TGCAGTGCCCCGGGACTCAAGGCGAAAGCTAACTATGGCTACACCTTC.

This clonotype was found many times. This chain connects TRBV19 to TRBJ2-6, with D unclear. Per germline, CDR1 LNHDA and CDR2 SQIVND (reference sequence). Trimming left V 4 bases short and J 4 bases short, with 5 bases between. This CDR3 is 13 amino acids long. CDR3 DNA: TGTGCCAGTAGTACCCAGGGGGCCAACGTCCTGACTTTC. Protein: CASSTQGANVLTF.

This clonotype appeared many times. This chain connects TRBV7-9 to TRBJ2-7, with no clear D. CDR1 is SEHNR and CDR2 is FQNEAQ in the germline V gene (reference sequence). Trimming took off 2 bases at V and 3 bases at J, with 5 bases between the two ends. CDR3 length equals 12 residues. CDR3 sequence (DNA): TGTGCCAGCAGCTTATATGGCTACGAGCAGTACTTC. As protein: CASSLYGYEQYF.

This clonotype was observed a few times. CDR3 residues: CASSSGLAYFREQYF. CDR3 in DNA: TGTGCCAGCAGTTCCGGACTAGCGTATTTCCGCGAGCAGTACTTC. V and J are TRBV27 and TRBJ2-7, with TRBD2 matching over 9 bases. Trimming cost V 4 bases and J 6 bases; bases outside gene matches: 10. The V gene's germline CDR1 is MNHEY and CDR2 SMNVEV (reference sequence). This CDR3 region has 15 residues.

In this sample, this clonotype turned up many times. The genes are TRBV5-1 and TRBJ1-6; the match to TRBD1 covers 7 bases. Germline-derived CDR1 and CDR2 are SGHRS and YFSETQ. J was trimmed by 7 bases and V by 0 bases; bases with no gene match: 4. The CDR3 totals 15 residues. The CDR3, as DNA: TGCGCCAGCAGCTTGGAGGGGGCGCGGAATTCACCCCTCCACTTT. Its translation: CASSLEGARNSPLHF.

The chain links TRBV7-6 to TRBJ2-2, with 10 bases fitting TRBD1. Germline CDR1 reads SGHVS; CDR2 reads FNYEAQ. The J segment lost 9 bases and the V segment lost 6 bases, leaving 10 bases of the junction unmatched. CDR3 length: 15 residues. Written as DNA, the CDR3 is TGTGCCAGCAGTTCCGACAGGGGGCAGAGGAGGGAGCTGTTTTTT. Translated, it gives CASSSDRGQRRELFF.

This clonotype was seen ten or more times. J is TRBJ2-3 and V is TRBV5-4; 12 positions agree with TRBD2. The germline V gene has CDR1 SGHNT and CDR2 YYREEE (reference sequence). The CDR3 covers 16 residues. The V segment lost 4 bases and the J segment 7 bases; nucleotides outside the gene matches: 10. The CDR3 nucleotides read TGTGCCAGCAGCCCTTCCGGACTAGCGGGAAGATATACGCAGTATTTT. It yields the protein CASSPSGLAGRYTQYF.